The T cell receptor (beta chain) described here comes from a study of T cell responses to AZD1222 COVID-19 vaccine. About this clone: Its antigen remains unidentified.

Study results and limitations: The sample set comprised mostly white British donors with more females, and clonal diversity was possibly underestimated. Baseline seropositives among AZD1222 recipients totaled only 5 to 7.

Pooled in the analysis were second doses at about 4 or about 12 weeks. CDR3 size: 13 residues. Germline V gene sequence: CDR1 ENHRY, CDR2 SYGVKD. The V end was cut by 0 bases, the J end by 8 bases, with 10 bases between. Produced via immunoSEQ multiplex PCR; TCRdb's table is partial and in-frame only. The repertoire has about 84,000 clones, 87% of them found once; the top ten carry roughly 11%. This TCR was sampled from an adult who received the AZD1222 COVID-19 vaccine. This chain connects TRBV10-3 to TRBJ1-2; D is perhaps TRBD1 (6 bases). Source: peripheral blood, taken 28 days after the second AZD1222 dose. The CDR3 DNA follows: TGTGCCATCAGTGAGTCGAGGGGGTCCGGCTACACCTTC. This sequence encodes CAISESRGSGYTF.